One sample yielded the 28 T cell receptor beta chains listed below, sequenced in a study of blood T cell repertoires in COVID-19. Using immunoSEQ multiplex PCR, the repertoire was profiled, and TCRdb retains in-frame clones only, with some absent. Among 200,000 to 300,000 clones listed, approximately 86% were seen once. Sequencing input: peripheral blood. The receptors originated from a man in his thirties or forties with active or convalescent COVID-19.

This rearrangement joins TRBV30 to TRBJ1-4; 9 bases line up with TRBD1. The CDR3 consists of 17 residues. The V segment lost 0 bases and the J segment 12 bases; nucleotides outside the gene matches: 17. Germline V gene lookup returns CDR1 GTSNPN and CDR2 SVGIG (reference sequence). This CDR3 reads CAWSVFSPGTGRVELFF. The CDR3 bases are TGTGCCTGGAGTGTATTTTCTCCCGGGACAGGGAGGGTTGAACTGTTTTTT.

The genes are TRBV4-1 and TRBJ2-2; 14 bases match TRBD2. This CDR3 is 19 amino acids long. V gave up 0 bases and J gave up 3 bases; unmatched junction bases: 6. Germline V gene data show CDR1 as MGHRA and CDR2 as YSYEKL. As DNA, the CDR3 is TGCGCCAGCAGCCAAGAACCGGGACTAGCGGGGGATGACACCGGGGAGCTGTTTTTT. Its protein is CASSQEPGLAGDDTGELFF.

The chain has TRBV5-4 and TRBJ2-2, with TRBD1 matching 9 bases. The ends lost 0 bases at V and 5 bases at J; junction bases unmatched: 2. This CDR3 comprises 15 residues. From germline, CDR1 is SGHNT and CDR2 YYREEE (reference sequence). The CDR3 loop reads CASSLGQGGTGELFF. The CDR3 DNA reads as TGTGCCAGCAGCTTGGGACAGGGGGGAACCGGGGAGCTGTTTTTT.

This chain uses TRBV13 with TRBJ2-1, with 12 bases fitting TRBD1. Germline CDR1 is PRHDT and CDR2 is FYEKMQ (reference sequence). With 3 bases clipped from V and 10 bases from J, the junction kept 7 bases outside the gene matches. CDR3 length equals 15 residues. DNA of the CDR3: TGTGCCAGCAGCTTCCCGGGACAGGGGGCAGCGGAGCAGTTCTTC. Amino acids: CASSFPGQGAAEQFF.

The gene calls are TRBV6-2 or TRBV6-3 and TRBJ1-5; D is ambiguous. The germline gives CDR1 MNHEY, CDR2 SVGEGT. V was pared by 4 bases and J by 2 bases, with 12 bases between. The CDR3 length is 15 residues. In DNA, the CDR3 is TGTGCCAGCAGTTTACACCGTCAGGGCAATCAGCCCCAGCATTTT. Protein sequence: CASSLHRQGNQPQHF.

In DNA form, the CDR3 reads TGTGCCAGCAGCTTAGACGCTCGGGAGCAGTACTTC. Translated, it gives CASSLDAREQYF. The chain joins TRBV7-9 to TRBJ2-7; D remains unclear. This CDR3 contains 12 residues. In germline, CDR1 is SEHNR, CDR2 FQNEAQ (reference sequence). The germline V and J ends were trimmed by 1 base and 7 bases, with 8 bases remaining between them.

The chain joins TRBV3-1 (or the pseudogene TRBV3-2) to TRBJ1-1; the D is unclear. Germline V lookup: CDR1 LGHDT, CDR2 YNNKEL (reference sequence). Trimming removed 4 bases at V and 1 base at J, with 7 bases between. The CDR3 is 13 residues long. CDR3 amino acids: CASSRPENTEAFF. Written as DNA, the CDR3 is TGTGCCAGCAGCCGTCCAGAGAACACTGAAGCTTTCTTT.

The chain couples TRBV6-6 to TRBJ1-2; TRBD1 might be the D (5 bases). Germline values: CDR1 MNHNY, CDR2 SVGAGI (reference sequence). The CDR3 is 15 amino acids. V was pared by 0 bases and J by 1 base, with 9 bases between. The CDR3 DNA reads as TGTGCCAGCAGTTACTCGGGGGGAAGTAACTATGGCTACACCTTC. This translates into CASSYSGGSNYGYTF.

The chain has TRBV15 and TRBJ2-3, with D possibly TRBD2 on 6 matching bases. Trimming removed 0 bases from V and 2 bases from J, with 9 bases in between. Germline CDR1 LNHNV, CDR2 YYDKDF (reference sequence). CDR3 length: 15 residues. The CDR3 loop is CATSRDGSFTDTQYF. The CDR3 bases are TGTGCCACCAGCAGAGACGGGAGTTTCACAGATACGCAGTATTTT.

The rearrangement uses TRBV29-1 and TRBJ1-5; D is possibly TRBD1 (5 bases). Germline lookup yields CDR1 SQVTM and CDR2 ANQGSEA. V gave up 5 bases and J gave up 4 bases, with 12 bases separating them. This CDR3 has 13 residues. The CDR3 region is CSVWDSANQPQHF. The CDR3 nucleotides are TGCAGCGTTTGGGACTCTGCGAATCAGCCCCAGCATTTT.

This chain connects TRBV6-5 to TRBJ1-2; D possibly corresponds to TRBD1 (5 bases). The CDR3 has 13 amino acids. Between the trimmed V and J ends, which lost 0 bases and 5 bases, there was a span of 7 bases. The germline V gene has CDR1 MNHEY and CDR2 SVGAGI. DNA of the CDR3: TGTGCCAGCAGTTACTCGACAGAATATGGCTACACCTTC. Its translation: CASSYSTEYGYTF.

DNA of the CDR3: TGTGCCAGCTCCCCGGACAGGGGGCACAATGAGCAGTTCTTC. Its translation: CASSPDRGHNEQFF. J is TRBJ2-1 and V is TRBV9; 11 bases map to TRBD1. Unmatched junction bases numbered 5, after V lost 7 bases and J lost 5 bases. This CDR3 has 14 residues. Germline V gene lookup returns CDR1 SGDLS and CDR2 YYNGEE.

This clone was seen once. The chain recombines TRBV19 with TRBJ2-4, with a weak D call TRBD1 (6 bases). The ends were cut back, 10 bases at V and 4 bases at J, with 17 bases in the middle. Germline V gene data show CDR1 as LNHDA and CDR2 as SQIVND (reference sequence). The CDR3 length is 14 residues. CDR3 sequence reads: CATVRDKGKNIQYF. The DNA for the CDR3 is TGTGCCACAGTCCGGGACAAGGGAAAAAACATTCAGTACTTC.

CDR3 sequence reads: CASSIQGGQANEQFF. The CDR3 bases are TGTGCCAGTAGTATCCAGGGGGGACAGGCCAATGAGCAGTTCTTC. The genes are TRBV19 and TRBJ2-1, with 8 nucleotides matching TRBD1. The J segment lost 6 bases and the V segment lost 3 bases, leaving 7 bases of the junction unmatched. The V gene's germline CDR1 is LNHDA and CDR2 SQIVND (reference sequence). This CDR3 is built from 15 residues. Full variable domain (rest looked up from reference TRBV19 and TRBJ2-1): DGGITQSPKYLFRKEGQNVTLSCEQNLNHDAMYWYRQDPGQGLRLIYYSQIVNDFQKGDIAEGYSVSREKKESFPLTVTSAQKNPTAFYLCASSIQGGQANEQFFGPGTRLTVL.

This clone was recorded once. The gene calls are TRBV5-1 and TRBJ1-3, with a tentative D call TRBD1 (5 bases). CDR1 and CDR2 from the germline V gene are SGHRS and YFSETQ. V was pared by 4 bases and J by 0 bases, with 11 bases between. The CDR3 is 15 residues long. DNA of the CDR3: TGCGCCAGCAGCCCACAGGTAAACTCTGGAAACACCATATATTTT. It is translated as CASSPQVNSGNTIYF. Variable domain in full (rest from reference TRBV5-1 and TRBJ1-3): KAGVTQTPRYLIKTRGQQVTLSCSPISGHRSVSWYQQTPGQGLQFLFEYFSETQRNKGNFPGRFSGRQFSNSRSEMNVSTLELGDSALYLCASSPQVNSGNTIYFGEGSWLTVV.

This chain joins TRBV5-1 and TRBJ1-6; D remains unclear. Germline V gene data show CDR1 as SGHRS and CDR2 as YFSETQ. The V end lost 4 bases, the J end lost 7 bases, and 21 bases lay between the germline ends. The CDR3 runs to 17 residues. CDR3 amino acids: CASSPDPTLAGNSPLHF. The CDR3 nucleotides read TGCGCCAGCAGCCCTGATCCCACCCTGGCGGGAAATTCACCCCTCCACTTT.

V is TRBV5-6 and J is TRBJ2-4; D is undetermined. The CDR3 extends over 15 amino acids. Per germline, CDR1 SGHDT and CDR2 YYEEEE. Trimming removed 6 bases from V and 3 bases from J, with 16 bases in between. CDR3 sequence reads: CASISHTQDKNIQYF. The CDR3 DNA follows: TGTGCCAGCATTTCTCATACCCAGGACAAAAACATTCAGTACTTC.

The V call is TRBV6-1, the J call TRBJ2-1, with 9 bases lining up with TRBD2. Germline lookup yields CDR1 MNHNS and CDR2 SASEGT. The ends lost 2 bases at V and 4 bases at J; junction bases unmatched: 9. This CDR3 spans 17 amino acids. This chain's CDR3 is CASSERNSGGHYNEQFF. CDR3 in DNA: TGTGCCAGCAGTGAACGGAATAGCGGGGGACATTACAATGAGCAGTTCTTC.

The chain's CDR3 is CASSPPDDGYTF. CDR3 in DNA: TGCGCCAGCAGCCCCCCAGATGATGGCTACACCTTC. This sequence joins TRBV5-1 and TRBJ1-2; D ambiguous. With 4 bases removed from V and 6 bases from J, the gap between germline ends came to 10 bases. The CDR3 is made up of 12 amino acids. The germline CDR1 and CDR2 sequences are SGHRS and YFSETQ.

The genes are TRBV7-2 and TRBJ2-6, with 11 nucleotides matching TRBD2. Trimming cost V 5 bases and J 1 base; bases outside gene matches: 10. Germline V gives CDR1 SGHTA, CDR2 FQGNSA. The CDR3 length is 19 residues. As DNA, the CDR3 is TGTGCCAGCAGCCCCCAACCGGGACTAGCGGTTTCTGGGGCCAACGTCCTGACTTTC. Translation: CASSPQPGLAVSGANVLTF.

This clone was detected only a few times. The chain combines TRBV7-3 with TRBJ1-2; D not certain. This CDR3 has 13 amino acids. Germline CDR1 SGHTA, CDR2 FQGTGA. V was trimmed by 5 bases and J by 13 bases, leaving 20 bases between them. This CDR3 reads CASSHSQGEGFTF. For the CDR3, the DNA is TGTGCCAGCAGCCACTCACAAGGAGAGGGTTTCACCTTC.

Worth noting for this clone: Other nucleotide sequences from this sample produce the same CDR3. The gene calls are TRBV6-5 and TRBJ1-6; D ambiguous. This CDR3 comprises 13 residues. V dropped 6 bases and J dropped 10 bases, with 13 bases sitting between them. Germline lookup yields CDR1 MNHEY and CDR2 SVGAGI. The CDR3 is CASRAGSQSPLHF. CDR3 DNA: TGTGCCAGCAGGGCAGGCTCCCAGTCACCCCTCCACTTT.

The chain uses TRBV5-8 and TRBJ1-1; D is undetermined. The V and J ends lost 1 base and 9 bases respectively, with 10 bases between them. The length of the CDR3 is 12 residues. Germline V gene data show CDR1 as SGHTS and CDR2 as YDEGEE. CDR3 coding DNA: TGTGCCAGCAGCTTGCCTTGGAGCCAAGCTTTCTTT. Its protein product is CASSLPWSQAFF.

The V gene is TRBV5-5, the J gene TRBJ1-3; D not certain. CDR3 length: 11 residues. Trimming pared 7 bases from V and 4 bases from J, leaving 6 bases between. The germline V gene has CDR1 SGHKS and CDR2 YYEKEE (reference sequence). Here the CDR3 DNA reads TGTGCCAGCCACGAGGGAAACACCATATATTTT. Translating gives CASHEGNTIYF.

The chain couples TRBV18 to TRBJ2-1, with TRBD2 matching 8 bases. The CDR3 is 16 amino acids. Germline lookup yields CDR1 KGHSH and CDR2 LQKENI. With 6 bases clipped from V and 7 bases from J, the junction kept 14 bases outside the gene matches. CDR3 sequence: CASSPLRGAGGNEQFF. CDR3 coding DNA: TGTGCCAGCTCCCCCCTACGGGGGGCGGGGGGTAATGAGCAGTTCTTC.

The CDR3 region has the DNA TGTGCCAGCAGCCAAGATGTAGGACAGGAGTACAATGAGCAGTTCTTC. Amino acid sequence: CASSQDVGQEYNEQFF. The V call is TRBV4-2, the J call TRBJ2-1, with 7 bases lining up with TRBD1. The CDR3 covers 16 residues. Trimming cost V 0 bases and J 4 bases; bases outside gene matches: 6. CDR1 LGHNA and CDR2 YNFKEQ come from the germline V gene.

This clone has only a few counts. The gene calls are TRBV19 and TRBJ1-3, with TRBD1 matching over 7 bases. Germline trimming cut 6 bases from V and 0 bases from J; bases unmatched to any gene: 11. This CDR3 spans 17 amino acids. The V gene's germline CDR1 is LNHDA and CDR2 SQIVND (reference sequence). The CDR3 here is CASSPGTAYFSGNTIYF. DNA of the CDR3: TGTGCCAGTAGCCCCGGGACAGCTTATTTCTCTGGAAACACCATATATTTT.

The chain couples TRBV7-9 to TRBJ2-2; 11 positions agree with TRBD1. V lost 5 bases to trimming and J lost 6 bases; unmatched junction nucleotides: 5. Germline-derived CDR1 and CDR2 are SEHNR and FQNEAQ (reference sequence). There are 15 residues in the CDR3. This chain's CDR3 is CASSPRDRGSGELFF. DNA for the CDR3: TGTGCCAGCAGCCCTCGGGACAGGGGGTCCGGGGAGCTGTTTTTT.